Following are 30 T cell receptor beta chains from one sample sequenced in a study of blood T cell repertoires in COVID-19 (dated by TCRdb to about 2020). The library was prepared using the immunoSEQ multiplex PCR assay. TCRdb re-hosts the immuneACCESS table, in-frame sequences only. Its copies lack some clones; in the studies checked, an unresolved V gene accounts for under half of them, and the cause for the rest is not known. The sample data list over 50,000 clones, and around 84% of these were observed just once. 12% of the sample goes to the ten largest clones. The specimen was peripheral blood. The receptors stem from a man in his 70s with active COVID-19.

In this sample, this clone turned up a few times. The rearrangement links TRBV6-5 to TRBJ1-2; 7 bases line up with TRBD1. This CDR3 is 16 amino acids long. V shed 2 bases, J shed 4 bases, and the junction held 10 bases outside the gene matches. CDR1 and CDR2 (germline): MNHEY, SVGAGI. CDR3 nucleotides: TGTGCCAGCAGTTACGCAGGACAGGCACCCCCCTATGGCTACACCTTC. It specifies CASSYAGQAPPYGYTF.

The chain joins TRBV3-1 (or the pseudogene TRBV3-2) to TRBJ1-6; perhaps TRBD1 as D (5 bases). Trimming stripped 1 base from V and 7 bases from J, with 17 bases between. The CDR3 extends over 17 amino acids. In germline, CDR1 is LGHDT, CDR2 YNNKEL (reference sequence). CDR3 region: CASSQGLAGWRNSPLHF. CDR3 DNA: TGTGCCAGCAGCCAAGGACTAGCAGGGTGGCGGAATTCACCCCTCCACTTT.

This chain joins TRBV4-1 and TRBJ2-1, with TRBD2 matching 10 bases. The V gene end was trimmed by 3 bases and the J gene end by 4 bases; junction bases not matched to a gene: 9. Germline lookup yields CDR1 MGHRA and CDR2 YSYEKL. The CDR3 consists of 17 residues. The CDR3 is CASSHAQRGGGYNEQFF. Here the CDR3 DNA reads TGCGCCAGCAGCCACGCACAGCGGGGGGGCGGGTACAATGAGCAGTTCTTC.

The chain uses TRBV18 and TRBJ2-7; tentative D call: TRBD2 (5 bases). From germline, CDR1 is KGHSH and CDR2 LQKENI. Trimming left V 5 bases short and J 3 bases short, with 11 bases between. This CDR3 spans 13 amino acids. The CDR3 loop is CASSDLGGYEQYF. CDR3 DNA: TGTGCCAGCTCAGACTTAGGAGGCTACGAGCAGTACTTC.

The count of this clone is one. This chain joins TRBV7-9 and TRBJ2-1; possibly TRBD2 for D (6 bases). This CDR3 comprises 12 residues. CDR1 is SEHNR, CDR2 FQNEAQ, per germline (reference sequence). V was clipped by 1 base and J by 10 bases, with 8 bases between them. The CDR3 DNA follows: TGTGCCAGCAGCTTAGTAAGCGGGGAGCAGTTCTTC. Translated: CASSLVSGEQFF.

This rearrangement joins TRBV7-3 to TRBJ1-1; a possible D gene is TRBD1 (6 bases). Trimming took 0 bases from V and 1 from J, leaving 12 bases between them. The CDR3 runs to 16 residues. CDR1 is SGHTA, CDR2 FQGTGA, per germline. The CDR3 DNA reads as TGTGCCAGCAGCTTAACGCGGGGGGGCTGGAACACTGAAGCTTTCTTT. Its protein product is CASSLTRGGWNTEAFF.

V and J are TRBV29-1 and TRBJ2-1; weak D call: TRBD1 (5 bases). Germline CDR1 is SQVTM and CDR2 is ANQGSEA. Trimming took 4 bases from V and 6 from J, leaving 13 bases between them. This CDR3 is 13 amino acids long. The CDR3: CSVGTTVFNEQFF. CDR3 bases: TGCAGCGTTGGGACAACGGTTTTCAATGAGCAGTTCTTC.

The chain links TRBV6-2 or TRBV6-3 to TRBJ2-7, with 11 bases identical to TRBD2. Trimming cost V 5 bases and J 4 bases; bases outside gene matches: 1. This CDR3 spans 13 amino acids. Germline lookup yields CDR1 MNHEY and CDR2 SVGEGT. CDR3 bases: TGTGCCAGCAGTCGGACTAGCGGGTACGAGCAGTACTTC. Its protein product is CASSRTSGYEQYF.

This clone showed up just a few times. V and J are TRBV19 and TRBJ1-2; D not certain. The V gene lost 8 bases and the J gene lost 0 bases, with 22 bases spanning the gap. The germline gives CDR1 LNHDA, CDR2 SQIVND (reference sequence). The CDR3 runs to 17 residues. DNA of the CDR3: TGTGCCAGTCAGCGAGGGTTCCAGGTCGGAGCTAACTATGGCTACACCTTC. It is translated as CASQRGFQVGANYGYTF.

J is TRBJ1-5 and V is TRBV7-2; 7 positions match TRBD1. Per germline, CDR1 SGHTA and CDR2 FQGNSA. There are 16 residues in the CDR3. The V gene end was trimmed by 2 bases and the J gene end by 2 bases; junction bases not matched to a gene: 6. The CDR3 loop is CASSLSVGGRNQPQHF. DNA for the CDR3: TGTGCCAGCAGCTTATCGGTAGGGGGCCGCAATCAGCCCCAGCATTTT.

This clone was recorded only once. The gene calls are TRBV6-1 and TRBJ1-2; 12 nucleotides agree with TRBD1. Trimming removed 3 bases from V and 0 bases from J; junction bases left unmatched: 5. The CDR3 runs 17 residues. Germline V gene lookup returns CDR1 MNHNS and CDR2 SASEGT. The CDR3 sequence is CASSDRDRGLPNYGYTF. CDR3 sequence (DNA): TGTGCCAGCAGTGACCGGGACAGGGGGCTTCCTAACTATGGCTACACCTTC.

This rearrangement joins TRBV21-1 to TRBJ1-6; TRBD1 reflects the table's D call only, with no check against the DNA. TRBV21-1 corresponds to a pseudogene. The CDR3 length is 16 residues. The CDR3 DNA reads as TGTGCCAGCAGCATTCTCTCGACAGGTCGCAGTTCACCCCTCCACTTT. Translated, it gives CASSILSTGRSSPLHF.

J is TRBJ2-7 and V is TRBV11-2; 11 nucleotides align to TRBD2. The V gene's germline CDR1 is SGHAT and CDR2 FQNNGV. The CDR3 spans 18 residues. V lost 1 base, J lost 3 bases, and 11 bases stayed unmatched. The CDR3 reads CASSLVLAGGFLNYEQYF. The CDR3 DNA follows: TGTGCCAGCAGCTTAGTGCTAGCGGGGGGTTTTCTAAACTACGAGCAGTACTTC.

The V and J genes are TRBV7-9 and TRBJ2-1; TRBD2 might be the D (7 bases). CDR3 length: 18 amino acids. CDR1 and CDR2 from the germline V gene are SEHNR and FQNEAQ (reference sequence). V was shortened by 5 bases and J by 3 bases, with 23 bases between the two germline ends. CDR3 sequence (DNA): TGTGCCAGCAGCCCACCGCGGGTTGGGAGGGGGGTCTACAATGAGCAGTTCTTC. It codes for CASSPPRVGRGVYNEQFF.

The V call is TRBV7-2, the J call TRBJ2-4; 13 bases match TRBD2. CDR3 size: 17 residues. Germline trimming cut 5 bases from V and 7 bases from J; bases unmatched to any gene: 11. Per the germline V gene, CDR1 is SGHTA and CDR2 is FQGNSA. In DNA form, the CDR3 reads TGTGCCAGCAGCCCGCGACTAGCGGGGGGCCGGGGGAACATTCAGTACTTC. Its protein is CASSPRLAGGRGNIQYF.

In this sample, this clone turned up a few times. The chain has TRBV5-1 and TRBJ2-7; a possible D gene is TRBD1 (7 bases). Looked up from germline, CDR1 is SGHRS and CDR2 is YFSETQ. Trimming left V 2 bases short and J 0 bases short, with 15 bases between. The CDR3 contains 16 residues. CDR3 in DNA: TGCGCCAGCAGCTTCGGTGACAGGGACTTCTCCTACGAGCAGTACTTC. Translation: CASSFGDRDFSYEQYF.

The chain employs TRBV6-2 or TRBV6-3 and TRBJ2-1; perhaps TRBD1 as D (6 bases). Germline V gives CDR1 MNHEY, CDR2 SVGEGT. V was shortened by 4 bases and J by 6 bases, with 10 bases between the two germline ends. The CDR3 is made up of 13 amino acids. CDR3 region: CASSFTGTNEQFF. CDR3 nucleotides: TGTGCCAGCAGTTTCACAGGGACCAATGAGCAGTTCTTC.

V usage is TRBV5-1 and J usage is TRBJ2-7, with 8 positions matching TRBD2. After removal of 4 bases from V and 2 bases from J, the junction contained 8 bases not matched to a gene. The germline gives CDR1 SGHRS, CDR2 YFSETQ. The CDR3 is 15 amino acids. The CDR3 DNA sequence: TGCGCCAGCAGCCGGGAGGGAACGACACCCTACGAGCAGTACTTC. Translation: CASSREGTTPYEQYF.

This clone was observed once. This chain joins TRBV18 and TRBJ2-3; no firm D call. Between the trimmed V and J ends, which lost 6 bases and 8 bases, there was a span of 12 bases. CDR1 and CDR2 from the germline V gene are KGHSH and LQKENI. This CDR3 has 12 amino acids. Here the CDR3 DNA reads TGTGCCAGCTCCCCAGAGGAGCGTACGCAGTATTTT. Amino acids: CASSPEERTQYF. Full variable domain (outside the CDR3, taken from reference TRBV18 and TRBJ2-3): NAGVMQNPRHLVRRRGQEARLRCSPMKGHSHVYWYRQLPEEGLKFMVYLQKENIIDESGMPKERFSAEFPKEGPSILRIQQVVRGDSAAYFCASSPEERTQYFGPGTRLTVL.

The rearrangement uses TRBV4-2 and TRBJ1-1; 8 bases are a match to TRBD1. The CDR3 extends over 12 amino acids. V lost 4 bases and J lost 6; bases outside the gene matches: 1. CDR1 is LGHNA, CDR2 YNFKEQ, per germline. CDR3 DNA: TGTGCCAGCAGCCCAGGGGGCGCTGAAGCTTTCTTT. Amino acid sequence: CASSPGGAEAFF.

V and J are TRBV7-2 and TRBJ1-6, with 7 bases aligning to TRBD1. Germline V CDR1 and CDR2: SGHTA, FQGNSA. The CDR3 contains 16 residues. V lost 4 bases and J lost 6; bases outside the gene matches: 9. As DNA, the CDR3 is TGTGCCAGCAGCTCCTTTGACAGGGTCCGTAATTCACCCCTCCACTTT. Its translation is CASSSFDRVRNSPLHF. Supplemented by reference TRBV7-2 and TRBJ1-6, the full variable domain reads GAGVSQSPSNKVTEKGKDVELRCDPISGHTALYWYRQSLGQGLEFLIYFQGNSAPDKSGLPSDRFSAERTGGSVSTLTIQRTQQEDSAVYLCASSSFDRVRNSPLHFGNGTRLTVT.

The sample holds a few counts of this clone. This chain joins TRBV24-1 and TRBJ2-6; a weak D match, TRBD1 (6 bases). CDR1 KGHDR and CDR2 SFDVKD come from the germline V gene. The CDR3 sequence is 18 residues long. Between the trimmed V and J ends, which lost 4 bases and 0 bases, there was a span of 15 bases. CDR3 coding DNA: TGTGCCACCAGTGACGGAATCACAGGGAGCTCTGGGGCCAACGTCCTGACTTTC. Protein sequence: CATSDGITGSSGANVLTF.

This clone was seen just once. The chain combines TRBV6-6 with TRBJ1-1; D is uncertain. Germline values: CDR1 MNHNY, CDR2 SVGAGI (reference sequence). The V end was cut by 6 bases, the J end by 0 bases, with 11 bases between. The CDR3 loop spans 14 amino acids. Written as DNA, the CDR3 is TGTGCCAGCAGGCGTCCCGCGCTGAACACTGAAGCTTTCTTT. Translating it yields CASRRPALNTEAFF.

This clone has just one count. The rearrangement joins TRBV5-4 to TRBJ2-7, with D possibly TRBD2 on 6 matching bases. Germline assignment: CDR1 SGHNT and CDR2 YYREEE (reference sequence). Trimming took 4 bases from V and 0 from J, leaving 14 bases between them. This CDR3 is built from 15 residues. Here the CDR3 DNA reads TGTGCCAGCAGCCGTAACGCGGGGAACTCCTACGAGCAGTACTTC. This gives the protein CASSRNAGNSYEQYF.

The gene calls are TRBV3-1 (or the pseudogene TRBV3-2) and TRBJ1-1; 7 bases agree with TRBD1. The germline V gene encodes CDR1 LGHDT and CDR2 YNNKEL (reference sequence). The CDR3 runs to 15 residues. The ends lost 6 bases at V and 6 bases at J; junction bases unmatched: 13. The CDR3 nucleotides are TGTGCCAGCAGTCGAGTCAGGGGGGCCGGTGCTGAAGCTTTCTTT. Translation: CASSRVRGAGAEAFF.

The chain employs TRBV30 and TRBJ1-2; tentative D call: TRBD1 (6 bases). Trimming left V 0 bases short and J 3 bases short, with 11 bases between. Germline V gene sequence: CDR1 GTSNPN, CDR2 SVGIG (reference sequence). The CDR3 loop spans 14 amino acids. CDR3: CAWSVQAGDYGYTF. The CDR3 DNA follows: TGTGCCTGGAGTGTTCAGGCAGGGGACTATGGCTACACCTTC.

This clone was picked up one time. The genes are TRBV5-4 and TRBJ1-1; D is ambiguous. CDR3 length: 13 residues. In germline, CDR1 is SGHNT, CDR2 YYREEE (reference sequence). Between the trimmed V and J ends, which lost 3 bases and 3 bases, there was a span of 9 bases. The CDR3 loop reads CASSSRRDTEAFF. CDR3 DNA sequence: TGTGCCAGCAGCTCCAGGAGGGACACTGAAGCTTTCTTT.

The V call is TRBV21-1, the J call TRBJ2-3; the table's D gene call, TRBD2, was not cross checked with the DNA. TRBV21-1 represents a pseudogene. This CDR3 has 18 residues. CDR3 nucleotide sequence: TGTGCCAGCAGCAAACGGGGTATAAGCCGGGAAATTGCAGATACGCAGTATTTT. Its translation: CASSKRGISREIADTQYF.

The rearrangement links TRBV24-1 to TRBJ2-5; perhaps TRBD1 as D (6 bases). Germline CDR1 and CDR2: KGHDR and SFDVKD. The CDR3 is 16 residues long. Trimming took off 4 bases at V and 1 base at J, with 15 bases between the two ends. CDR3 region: CATSDTRQEPQETQYF. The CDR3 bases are TGTGCCACCAGTGACACGAGACAGGAACCCCAAGAGACCCAGTACTTC.

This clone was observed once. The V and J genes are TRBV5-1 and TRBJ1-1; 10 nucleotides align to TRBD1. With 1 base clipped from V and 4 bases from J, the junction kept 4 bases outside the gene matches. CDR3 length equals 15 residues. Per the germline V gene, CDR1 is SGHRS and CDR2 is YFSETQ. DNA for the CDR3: TGCGCCAGCAGCTTGACGGGACAGGGGATCACTGAAGCTTTCTTT. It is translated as CASSLTGQGITEAFF.